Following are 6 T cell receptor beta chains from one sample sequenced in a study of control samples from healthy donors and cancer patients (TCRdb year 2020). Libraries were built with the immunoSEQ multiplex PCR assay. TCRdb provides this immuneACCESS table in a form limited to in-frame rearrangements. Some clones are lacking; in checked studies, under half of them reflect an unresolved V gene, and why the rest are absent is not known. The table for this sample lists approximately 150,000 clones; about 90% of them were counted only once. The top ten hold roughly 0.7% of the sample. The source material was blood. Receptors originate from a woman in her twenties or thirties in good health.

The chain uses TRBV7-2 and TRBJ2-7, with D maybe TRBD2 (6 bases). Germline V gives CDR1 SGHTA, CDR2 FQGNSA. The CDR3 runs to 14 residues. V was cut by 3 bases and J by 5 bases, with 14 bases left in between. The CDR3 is CASSFSGPSDEQYF. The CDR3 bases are TGTGCCAGCAGCTTCTCCGGCCCTAGCGACGAGCAGTACTTC.

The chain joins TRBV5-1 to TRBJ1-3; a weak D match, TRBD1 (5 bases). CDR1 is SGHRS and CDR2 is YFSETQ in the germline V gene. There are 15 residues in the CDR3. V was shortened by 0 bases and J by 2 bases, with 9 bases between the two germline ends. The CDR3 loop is CASSLAGTAGNTIYF. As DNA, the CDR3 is TGCGCCAGCAGCTTGGCAGGGACGGCTGGAAACACCATATATTTT.

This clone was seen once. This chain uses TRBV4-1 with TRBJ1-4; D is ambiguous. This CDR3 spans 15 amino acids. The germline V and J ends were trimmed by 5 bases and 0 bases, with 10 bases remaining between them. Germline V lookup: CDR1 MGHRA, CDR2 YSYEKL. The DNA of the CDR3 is TGCGCCAGCAGCTCGGAAACCCCAACTAATGAAAAACTGTTTTTT. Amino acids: CASSSETPTNEKLFF.

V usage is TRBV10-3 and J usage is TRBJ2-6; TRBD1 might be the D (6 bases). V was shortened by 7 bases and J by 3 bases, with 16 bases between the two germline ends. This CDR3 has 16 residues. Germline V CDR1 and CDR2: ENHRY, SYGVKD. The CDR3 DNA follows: TGTGCCATCATGGGGGACACGGACGGTGGGGCCAACGTCCTGACTTTC. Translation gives CAIMGDTDGGANVLTF.

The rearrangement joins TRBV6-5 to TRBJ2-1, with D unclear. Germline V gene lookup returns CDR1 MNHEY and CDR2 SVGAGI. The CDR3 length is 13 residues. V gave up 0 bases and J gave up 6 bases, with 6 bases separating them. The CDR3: CASSYSLPNEQFF. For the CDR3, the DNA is TGTGCCAGCAGTTACTCCTTGCCCAATGAGCAGTTCTTC.

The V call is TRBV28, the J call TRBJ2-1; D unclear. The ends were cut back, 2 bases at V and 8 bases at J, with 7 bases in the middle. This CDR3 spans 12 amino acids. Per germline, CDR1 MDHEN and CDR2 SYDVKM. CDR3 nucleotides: TGTGCCAGCAGTTTAGGGCCCCATGAGCAGTTCTTC. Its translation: CASSLGPHEQFF.